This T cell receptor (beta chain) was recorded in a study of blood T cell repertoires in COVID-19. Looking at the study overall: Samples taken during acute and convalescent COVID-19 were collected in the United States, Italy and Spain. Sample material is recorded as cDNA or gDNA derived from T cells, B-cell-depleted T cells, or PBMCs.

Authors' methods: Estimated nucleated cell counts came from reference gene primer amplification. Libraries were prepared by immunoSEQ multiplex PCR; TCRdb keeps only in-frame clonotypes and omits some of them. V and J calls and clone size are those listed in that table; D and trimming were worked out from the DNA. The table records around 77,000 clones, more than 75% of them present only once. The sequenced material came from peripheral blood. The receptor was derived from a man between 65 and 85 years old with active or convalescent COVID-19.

The CDR3 sequence is CASSHTGLQETQYF. CDR3 bases: TGTGCCAGCAGCCATACGGGGTTACAAGAGACCCAGTACTTC. The chain recombines TRBV5-4 with TRBJ2-5, with D tentatively TRBD2 (5 bases). Trimming left V 4 bases short and J 2 bases short, with 12 bases between. There are 14 residues in the CDR3. Germline-derived CDR1 and CDR2 are SGHNT and YYREEE (reference sequence).